The rows below give T cell receptor beta chains drawn from one sample of a study of human T cells and chemical hapten exposure. Via MiXCR, TCRdb re-called the RACE reads, giving one row per CDR3 protein. The data contain 50,000 to 60,000 distinct CDR3 sequences, around an eighth of them singletons. The specimen comprised whole blood, sampled in connection with sensitization to the hapten diphenylcyclopropenone (DPC). All receptors derive from a man younger than 40 with alopecia areata. Some clones in this sample may be carry-over from other donors' samples. Both conserved end residues are part of each CDR3. D genes are given only for firm matches. Size values are once, few and many counts, or a class for expanded clones, and some rows have none.

d_call j_call v_call clone_size cdr3_nt cdr3_aa
TRBD2 TRBJ2-7 TRBV20-1 few TGCAGTGCTAGAGATAGGGCTAGCGGGGGTGGTATCCCCTACGAGCAGTACTTC CSARDRASGGGIPYEQYF
- TRBJ2-2 TRBV7-2 many TGTGCCAGCAGCTTAAAGGGGACAGGATGGGAGGGCACCGGGGAGCTGTTTTTT CASSLKGTGWEGTGELFF
- TRBJ1-6 TRBV11-1 many TGTGCCAGCAGTTTGGGGGACTATAATTCACCCCTCCACTTT CASSLGDYNSPLHF
- TRBJ1-1 TRBV29-1 few TGCAGCGTTGAAGCTGGGGCGAACACTGAAGCTTTCTTT CSVEAGANTEAFF
TRBD2 TRBJ2-3 TRBV7-2 - TGTGCCAGCAGCTTATTCGGGGGGTTAACAGATACGCAGTATTTT CASSLFGGLTDTQYF
- TRBJ2-7 TRBV10-3 few TGTGCCACCGAGACAGGACGCGAGCAGTACTTC CATETGREQYF
- TRBJ1-5 TRBV29-1 few TGCAGCGTTGAAGAACGACCGGGGGATCAGCCCCAGCATTTT CSVEERPGDQPQHF
TRBD1 TRBJ1-1 TRBV20-1 many TGCAGTGCCCTAGCGGGCAGGGGGGAAACTGAAGCTTTCTTT CSALAGRGETEAFF
- TRBJ2-1 TRBV25-1 few TGTGCCAGCACAGGGCTGAACAATGAGCAGTTCTTC CASTGLNNEQFF
- TRBJ2-2 TRBV7-6 many TGTGCCAGCAGCTTAAGTTCCCTAAGTCGGAACACCGGGGAGCTGTTTTTT CASSLSSLSRNTGELFF
- TRBJ2-3 TRBV7-7 few TGTGCTAGCAGCCCCCTGTCCCCAGATACGCAGTATTTT CASSPLSPDTQYF
- TRBJ1-6 TRBV7-9 few TGTGCCAGCAGCTTATCCTCCAGTAATAATTCACCCCTCCACTTT CASSLSSSNNSPLHF
- TRBJ2-5 TRBV7-7 - TGTGCTAGCAGCCCTCGGGACCCACAAGAGACCCAGTACTTC CASSPRDPQETQYF
TRBD1 TRBJ1-2 TRBV27 many TGTGCCAGCAGTTTCCGAAGAAACAGGGGATATGGCTACACCTTC CASSFRRNRGYGYTF
- TRBJ2-5 TRBV7-9 many TGTGCCAGCAGCTTCCAGGTGGAGACCCAGTACTTC CASSFQVETQYF
- TRBJ2-1 TRBV12-3/TRBV12-4 - TGTGCCACCAGTGGGAGTAGCTCCTACAATGAGCAGTTCTTC CATSGSSSYNEQFF
TRBD1 TRBJ2-2 TRBV7-7 few TGTGCTAGCCAGCGGACAGGGGACACCGGGGAGCTGTTTTTT CASQRTGDTGELFF
- TRBJ1-2 TRBV11-2 few TGTGCCAGCAGCTTGGCCCTTGGACAGTGGGATGGCTACACCTTC CASSLALGQWDGYTF
- TRBJ1-1 TRBV6-6 few TGTGCCAGCCAAGGGGCAACGATGAACACTGAAGCTTTCTTT CASQGATMNTEAFF
- TRBJ2-1 TRBV12-3/TRBV12-4 large TGTGCCAGCACCCTCCTAAGAGGCTCCTACAATGAGCAGTTCTTC CASTLLRGSYNEQFF
TRBD1 TRBJ2-5 TRBV28 - TGTGCCAGCAGTTCCCCAGGGGGCACGGAGACCCAGTACTTC CASSSPGGTETQYF
- TRBJ1-4 TRBV7-6 many TGTGCCAGCAGCTCGTTACCGGCTGCAACTAATGAAAAACTGTTTTTT CASSSLPAATNEKLFF
- TRBJ2-1 TRBV2 - TGTGCCAGCAGTGGTAGTAGGACAAACTACAATGAGCAGTTCTTC CASSGSRTNYNEQFF
TRBD1 TRBJ2-2 TRBV7-2 - TGTGCCAGCAGCCGGGACAGGGGGAGCACCGGGGAGCTGTTTTTT CASSRDRGSTGELFF
- TRBJ1-2 TRBV7-2 - TGTGCCAGCAGCTTAGAGTTGTATGGCTACACCTTC CASSLELYGYTF
- TRBJ2-7 TRBV9 once TGTGCCAGCAGCGTAGCCCTCCCAGGGCCAAGGGCCTACGAGCAGTACTTC CASSVALPGPRAYEQYF
- TRBJ2-6 TRBV12-3/TRBV12-4 many TGTGCCAGCAGTTTAGTAGGAGGGTCTGGGGCCAACGTCCTGACTTTC CASSLVGGSGANVLTF
- TRBJ1-1 TRBV7-7 - TGTGCCAGCAGCTTAGGCGAGAACACTGAAGCTTTCTTT CASSLGENTEAFF
- TRBJ1-2 TRBV28 - TGTGCCAGCAGTCCCCCCTGGGGCGGCTACACCTTC CASSPPWGGYTF
- TRBJ2-7 TRBV28 few TGTGCCAGCAGTCTCCCAGTTTCCTACGAGCAGTACTTC CASSLPVSYEQYF
- TRBJ1-2 TRBV28 few TGTGCCAGCAGTTTATTTGACTATGGCTACACCTTC CASSLFDYGYTF
TRBD1 TRBJ2-2 TRBV12-3/TRBV12-4 many TGTGCCAGCAGCCGGGACAGTAACACCGGGGAGCTGTTTTTT CASSRDSNTGELFF
- TRBJ2-1 TRBV7-9 many TGTGCCAGCAGCGTCGGGACCGAGAATGAGCAGTTCTTC CASSVGTENEQFF
- TRBJ2-2 TRBV29-1 - TGCAGCGTTCTGTTGTTCGGGAACACCGGGGAGCTGTTTTTT CSVLLFGNTGELFF
TRBD2 TRBJ2-3 TRBV7-9 - TGTGCCAGCACCTTCGGGCTAGCGGGGGCTTTAGATACGCAGTATTTT CASTFGLAGALDTQYF
- TRBJ1-4 TRBV18 - TGTGCCAGCTCACTTCTCGGACCCACAACTAATGAAAAACTGTTTTTT CASSLLGPTTNEKLFF
- TRBJ1-2 TRBV20-1 few TGCAGTGCTAGAGAAGACAGGTCTCAGTCGTATGGCTACACCTTC CSAREDRSQSYGYTF
- TRBJ1-3 TRBV12-3/TRBV12-4 - TGTGCCAGCAGTTCCCCCCCAGGGAGCTCTGGAAACACCATATATTTT CASSSPPGSSGNTIYF
TRBD1 TRBJ2-3 TRBV24-1 many TGTGCCACCAGTGGGCAGGGGGCAGATACGCAGTATTTT CATSGQGADTQYF
TRBD1 TRBJ1-2 TRBV24-1 many TGTGCCACCAGTGATCCTACAACGGGACAGCTTTTCACCTTC CATSDPTTGQLFTF
- TRBJ2-7 TRBV20-1 many TGCAGTGCTTACCAGGGACTGACCTACGAGCAGTACTTC CSAYQGLTYEQYF
TRBD1 TRBJ2-1 TRBV11-2 few TGTGCCAGCAGCTTAGTCACAGGGGCATTTTTGGAGCAGTTCTTC CASSLVTGAFLEQFF
- TRBJ1-1 TRBV28 - TGTGCCAGCAGCCAACTCACTGAAGCTTTCTTT CASSQLTEAFF
- TRBJ2-7 TRBV29-1 few TGCAGCGCCAAGACAGTTCCCTCCTACGAGCAGTACTTC CSAKTVPSYEQYF
- TRBJ2-3 TRBV11-2 few TGTGCCAGCAGGGCAGGGGATACGCAGTATTTT CASRAGDTQYF